One and the same sample provided the 3 T cell receptor beta chains below, sequenced in a study of neurological immune-mediated disorders. TCRdb fed the 5' RACE reads into MiXCR, producing one record per CDR3 protein. The sample has 70,000 to 90,000 distinct CDR3 sequences, nearly 6% seen once. Time point in this sample: longitudinal time-point 2. Sequenced input: PBMCs. Receptors were obtained from a woman aged 60 to 75 with multiple sclerosis.

This sequence joins TRBV18 and TRBJ2-1; the match to TRBD1 covers 7 bases. Trimming at V came to 2 bases and at J to 7 bases, leaving 5 bases not matched to a gene. This CDR3 contains 14 residues. Germline assignment: CDR1 KGHSH and CDR2 LQKENI. CDR3 in amino acids: CASSPAGQVNEQFF. In DNA form, the CDR3 reads TGTGCCAGCTCACCAGCCGGACAGGTGAATGAGCAGTTCTTC.

This clonotype was recorded many times. The chain links TRBV28 to TRBJ1-5; 7 bases line up with TRBD1. The CDR3 is made up of 16 amino acids. V lost 4 bases, J lost 6 bases, and 12 bases stayed unmatched. Germline CDR1 MDHEN, CDR2 SYDVKM. CDR3 nucleotide sequence: TGTGCCAGCAGTTCTACGGAGGGGGCTGGGGTTCAGCCCCAGCATTTT. Translating it yields CASSSTEGAGVQPQHF.

This clonotype was counted many times. The V call is TRBV20-1, the J call TRBJ2-3; no clear D. CDR1 is DFQATT and CDR2 is SNEGSKA in the germline V gene (reference sequence). CDR3 length: 13 residues. The V and J ends lost 6 bases and 2 bases respectively, with 12 bases between them. CDR3 region: CSAFSTYTDTQYF. The DNA for the CDR3 is TGCAGTGCCTTTAGCACTTACACAGATACGCAGTATTTT.